The clone carrying this TCR beta chain was observed a handful of times. Its cognate antigen is unknown. The related graft donor's blood sample was taken on the day of bone marrow donation. TCRdb's copy holds only in-frame clones and misses some; the assay was immunoSEQ multiplex PCR. The sample was found to contain approximately 34,000 clones, and every one recurs. This sample was taken from a study of T cells after posttransplantation cyclophosphamide. Broader study findings: Blood and skin or GI T cell repertoires showed limited TRB overlap. Donor CD8+ memory clones often dominated recipient blood repertoires at later times. Recipient CMV seropositivity and CMV reactivation strongly tracked TRB clonality.

Germline V lookup: CDR1 MDHEN, CDR2 SYDVKM. The V gene end was trimmed by 3 bases and the J gene end by 8 bases; junction bases not matched to a gene: 7. The CDR3 covers 14 residues. The receptor comes from a woman in her forties or fifties in good health and a related stem cell transplant donor. Sequencing used PBMCs. The V and J genes are TRBV28 and TRBJ1-2; 9 bases match TRBD1. Here the CDR3 reads CASSFTGTGRGYTF. CDR3 DNA: TGTGCCAGCAGTTTCACCGGGACAGGGAGAGGCTACACCTTC.